These 10 T cell receptor beta chains originate from one sample sequenced in a study of blood T cell repertoires in COVID-19 (dated by TCRdb to between 2020 and 2021). Library method: the immunoSEQ multiplex PCR assay. TCRdb took over this immuneACCESS table, retaining in-frame rearrangements with V and J assigned. Such tables are incomplete; in checked studies, under half of the missing clones stem from an unresolved V gene, and the remainder is unexplained. The sample contains some 300,000 clones, around four fifths of them found a single time. 4% to 5% of the sample rests with the top ten. The sequenced sample consisted of peripheral blood. The receptors were gathered from a woman between 50 and 59 years old with active or convalescent COVID-19.

This clone has only one observation. The J gene is TRBJ2-7, the V gene TRBV7-2; 8 nucleotides match TRBD2. The germline gives CDR1 SGHTA, CDR2 FQGNSA. Trimming removed 1 base from V and 4 bases from J; junction bases left unmatched: 9. This CDR3 has 16 amino acids. The CDR3 loop is CASSLDVFSGVYEQYF. CDR3 sequence (DNA): TGTGCCAGCAGCTTAGATGTGTTTAGCGGGGTGTACGAGCAGTACTTC. The entire variable domain, with the rest obtained from reference TRBV7-2 and TRBJ2-7, is as follows: GAGVSQSPSNKVTEKGKDVELRCDPISGHTALYWYRQSLGQGLEFLIYFQGNSAPDKSGLPSDRFSAERTGGSVSTLTIQRTQQEDSAVYLCASSLDVFSGVYEQYFGPGTRLTVT.

The CDR3 region has the DNA TGTGCCAGCATAGAACGGGATGGATCGGTCTATGGCTACACCTTC. This translates into CASIERDGSVYGYTF. This chain connects TRBV5-5 to TRBJ1-2; D is unclear. Looked up from germline, CDR1 is SGHKS and CDR2 is YYEKEE (reference sequence). Trimming removed 6 bases from V and 4 bases from J, with 19 bases in between. This CDR3 is built from 15 residues.

This clone was seen at least ten times. This chain uses TRBV2 with TRBJ1-2; D remains ambiguous. Trimming stripped 4 bases from V and 4 bases from J, with 10 bases between. This CDR3 region has 13 residues. Germline lookup yields CDR1 SNHLY and CDR2 FYNNEI. DNA for the CDR3: TGTGCCAGCAGTGTTGGGCCTCGCTATGGCTACACCTTC. It yields the protein CASSVGPRYGYTF.

The V call is TRBV7-8, the J call TRBJ1-6; 10 bases line up with TRBD1. The trim removed 0 bases at V and 7 bases at J, leaving 3 bases unmatched. Germline V CDR1 and CDR2: SGHVS, FQNEAQ. The CDR3 sequence is 16 residues long. In DNA, the CDR3 is TGTGCCAGCAGCTTAGCACTGACAGGGGGCAATTCACCCCTCCACTTT. Protein: CASSLALTGGNSPLHF.

The chain employs TRBV5-1 and TRBJ2-1, with 10 bases that match TRBD2. Per germline, CDR1 SGHRS and CDR2 YFSETQ. Germline trimming cut 0 bases from V and 4 bases from J; bases unmatched to any gene: 7. The CDR3 sequence is 17 residues long. The CDR3 sequence: CASSLAKGTSAYNEQFF. CDR3 sequence (DNA): TGCGCCAGCAGCTTGGCCAAGGGGACTAGCGCGTACAATGAGCAGTTCTTC.

CDR3 region: CASSKGHSSYEQYF. DNA of the CDR3: TGCGCCAGCAGCAAGGGACACAGCTCCTACGAGCAGTACTTC. The V gene is TRBV5-1, the J gene TRBJ2-7; D is perhaps TRBD1 (6 bases). From germline, CDR1 is SGHRS and CDR2 YFSETQ. Trimming took off 4 bases at V and 0 bases at J, with 11 bases between the two ends. CDR3 length: 14 amino acids. Together with reference TRBV5-1 and TRBJ2-7, the CDR3 gives the full variable domain: KAGVTQTPRYLIKTRGQQVTLSCSPISGHRSVSWYQQTPGQGLQFLFEYFSETQRNKGNFPGRFSGRQFSNSRSEMNVSTLELGDSALYLCASSKGHSSYEQYFGPGTRLTVT.

V and J are TRBV7-6 and TRBJ1-1, with 11 nucleotides matching TRBD1. The CDR3 is 17 amino acids. Trimming cost V 4 bases and J 3 bases; bases outside gene matches: 10. From germline, CDR1 is SGHVS and CDR2 FNYEAQ. For the CDR3, the DNA is TGTGCCAGCAGCTCCCTCGTGGGACAGGGGGTCTACACTGAAGCTTTCTTT. This encodes CASSSLVGQGVYTEAFF.

The chain joins TRBV19 to TRBJ2-7; D perhaps matches TRBD2 (5 bases). CDR3 length equals 16 residues. The germline V gene encodes CDR1 LNHDA and CDR2 SQIVND (reference sequence). V dropped 2 bases and J dropped 4 bases, with 18 bases sitting between them. CDR3 residues: CASSISPGSGKYEQYF. Written as DNA, the CDR3 is TGTGCCAGTAGTATATCCCCCGGATCCGGGAAATACGAGCAGTACTTC.

This chain connects TRBV29-1 to TRBJ1-5; D might be TRBD1 (5 bases). This CDR3 contains 13 residues. V gave up 3 bases and J gave up 6 bases, with 12 bases separating them. CDR1 is SQVTM, CDR2 ANQGSEA, per germline. Here the CDR3 reads CSVDYGGGQPQHF. The CDR3 coding sequence is TGCAGCGTTGACTACGGGGGGGGTCAGCCCCAGCATTTT.

This chain uses TRBV3-1 (or the pseudogene TRBV3-2) with TRBJ2-5; 11 bases align to TRBD2. The CDR3 is 18 residues long. From germline, CDR1 is LGHDT and CDR2 YNNKEL (reference sequence). After removal of 1 base from V and 5 bases from J, the junction contained 12 bases not matched to a gene. CDR3 DNA: TGTGCCAGCAGCCAAGTTCGGCTAGCGGGAGGCCGGGGTGAGACCCAGTACTTC. Translation gives CASSQVRLAGGRGETQYF.